The TCR beta chain described here comes from a study of OX40 agonist ivuxolimab in advanced cancers. This CDR3 has 16 amino acids. Between the trimmed V and J ends, which lost 0 bases and 4 bases, there was a span of 15 bases. Germline CDR1 and CDR2: MGHRA and YSYEKL. This table comes from immunoSEQ multiplex PCR, and its TCRdb copy is limited to in-frame clones, with some not included. The sample lists about 12,000 clones; 80% were seen once. This TCR derives from an adult with an advanced solid tumor such as melanoma, head and neck, liver or kidney cancer. The sequenced sample was CD4+ or CD8+ T cells sorted from blood, obtained in a trial of the OX40 agonist ivuxolimab. V gene TRBV4-1 combines with J gene TRBJ1-1; D is unclear. CDR3 amino acids: CASSQDLGGTATEAFF. The CDR3 nucleotides read TGCGCCAGCAGCCAAGATCTTGGAGGAACGGCCACTGAAGCTTTCTTT.